Listed below are T cell receptor beta chains from one sample, sequenced in a study of blood T cell repertoires in COVID-19. TCRdb's table, derived via immunoSEQ multiplex PCR, lists solely in-frame clones and lacks some. The sample comprises 110,000 to 150,000 clones, around 82% of which are singletons, and around 8.6% rests with the top ten. Material: peripheral blood. These receptors originate from a human donor in a cohort sampled during active COVID-19. Each CDR3 is given with its conserved first and last residue. The D gene is left open where the match is weak. Clone size is shown for a subset of rows, as once, few, many or a class of expanded clone.

TGTGCCAGCAGCGCGCGGGGAACGGGCACAGATACGCAGTATTTT CASSARGTGTDTQYF TRBJ2-3 NA TRBV9 NA
TGTGCCAGCAGCCAAGATCTGGACAGGGGCAATCAGCCCCAGCATTTT CASSQDLDRGNQPQHF TRBJ1-5 NA TRBV3-1/TRBV3-2 TRBD1
TGTGCCAGCAGCCGGGATAAGGGACAGCAAAATCAGCCCCAGCATTTT CASSRDKGQQNQPQHF TRBJ1-5 NA TRBV5-6 TRBD1
TGCGCCAGCAGCGCCGGTAGGGGCAGGGGTGAAAAACTGTTTTTT CASSAGRGRGEKLFF TRBJ1-4 NA TRBV5-1 NA
TGCGCCAGCAGACCAGTCGGGGGGATTAACACCATATATTTT CASRPVGGINTIYF TRBJ1-3 NA TRBV5-1 NA
TGTGCCAGCGCCGGGGACATGAGCAATGAGCAGTTCTTC CASAGDMSNEQFF TRBJ2-1 NA TRBV19 NA
TGTGCCAGCAGCCAGGGGATGTCTGGAAACACCATATATTTT CASSQGMSGNTIYF TRBJ1-3 NA TRBV6-5 NA
TGTGCCAGCTCACCACCAGGGCTAGCGGGGGCCGCCTACAATGAGCAGTTCTTC CASSPPGLAGAAYNEQFF TRBJ2-1 few TRBV18 TRBD2
TGTGCCAGCACCCTATTGGGCGGGACTAGCGGGCCGTATGAGCAGTTCTTC CASTLLGGTSGPYEQFF TRBJ2-1 NA TRBV27 TRBD2
TGTGCCAGCAGCGAAAAAGGGGCCCAGTACTTC CASSEKGAQYF TRBJ2-5 NA TRBV2 NA
TGCGCCAGCAGCTGGGGGGGCGAGGGCACTGAAGCTTTCTTT CASSWGGEGTEAFF TRBJ1-1 few TRBV5-1 NA
TGCGCCAGCAGCTTCTCGGGACAGAACACTGAAGCTTTCTTT CASSFSGQNTEAFF TRBJ1-1 few TRBV5-1 NA
TGCGCCAGCAGCCAAGAATTGACAGGTCATAACTATAATTCACCCCTCCACTTT CASSQELTGHNYNSPLHF TRBJ1-6 NA TRBV4-1 NA
TGTGCCAGCAGTGAACAGACAGGGCAGGTGACTGAAGCTTTCTTT CASSEQTGQVTEAFF TRBJ1-1 NA TRBV2 TRBD1
TGTGCCAGCAGTGAGCAGGTCGTTTATGGCTACACCTTC CASSEQVVYGYTF TRBJ1-2 NA TRBV2 NA
TGTGCCAGCAGATTTACCTGGACAGGGGGGGACACTGAAGCTTTCTTT CASRFTWTGGDTEAFF TRBJ1-1 NA TRBV27 TRBD1
TGTGCCAGCAGCTTAGATCTAGCGTCTTACGGGGACAATGAGCAGTTCTTC CASSLDLASYGDNEQFF TRBJ2-1 NA TRBV11-3 NA
TGTGCCAGCAGTTTATCCCAGGATGGCTACACCTTC CASSLSQDGYTF TRBJ1-2 NA TRBV28 NA
TGTGCCAGCAGCCAAACAGGGTTCACGGGCACTGAAGCTTTCTTT CASSQTGFTGTEAFF TRBJ1-1 NA TRBV4-2 NA
TGTGCCAGCTCCCCTGCAGGGGCGGATCAGCCCCAGCATTTT CASSPAGADQPQHF TRBJ1-5 NA TRBV18 NA
TGTGCCAGCAGCTCTGACATGACAGGAGTGCAGTATTTT CASSSDMTGVQYF TRBJ2-3 NA TRBV5-4 NA
TGTGCCAGCAGCATGGGGCAGGGGGCGCGCTCACCCCTCCACTTT CASSMGQGARSPLHF TRBJ1-6 NA TRBV11-2 TRBD1
TGTGCCAGCAGCTTAGGTCGCGGGGGGGGTGAGCAGTTCTTC CASSLGRGGGEQFF TRBJ2-1 NA TRBV11-3 TRBD2
TGTGCCAGCAGCTCTAGACAGGGGAACTATGGCTACACCTTC CASSSRQGNYGYTF TRBJ1-2 NA TRBV7-2 TRBD1
TGCGCCAGCAGTGAGGCCTCTATTTACAATGAGCAGTTCTTC CASSEASIYNEQFF TRBJ2-1 few TRBV10-2 NA
TGTGCCAGCAGCCAAGACAGGGTGAGCAATGAGCAGTTCTTC CASSQDRVSNEQFF TRBJ2-1 NA TRBV6-4 TRBD1
TGTGCCAGCAGGCCGACAGACGGTCCGGGTGAGCAGTACTTC CASRPTDGPGEQYF TRBJ2-7 NA TRBV2 NA
TGTGCCAGCAGCCAGGCTCAATACACCGGGGAGCTGTTTTTT CASSQAQYTGELFF TRBJ2-2 NA TRBV3-1/TRBV3-2 NA
TGCGCCAGCAGCCAAGTCCTGGGACAGGGGTTAAGAGAGACCCAGTACTTC CASSQVLGQGLRETQYF TRBJ2-5 NA TRBV4-1 TRBD1
TGTGCCAGCAGCGTATTAGCGGGGGCCTCCTACGAGCAGTACTTC CASSVLAGASYEQYF TRBJ2-7 NA TRBV9 TRBD2
TGTGCCAGCAGCAAAAGCTCCCGAGGGGGATCCAAGCTAACAGATACGCAGTATTTT CASSKSSRGGSKLTDTQYF TRBJ2-3 NA TRBV21-1 NA
TGTGCCAGCAGTTTGGGGAGGGGGGAGACCCAGTACTTC CASSLGRGETQYF TRBJ2-5 NA TRBV6-5 NA
TGTGCCAGCAGTTTGGACAGGGGGCTCCACGAGCAGTACTTC CASSLDRGLHEQYF TRBJ2-7 NA TRBV6-1 TRBD1
TGTGCCAGCAGCGTAGTCCAGGGGGAAAGGCAGTACTTC CASSVVQGERQYF TRBJ2-7 NA TRBV9 TRBD1
TGTGCCAGTAAATCTCTCGGGACAGGCACAGATACGCAGTATTTT CASKSLGTGTDTQYF TRBJ2-3 NA TRBV19 TRBD1
TGCGCCAGCAGCTTCGTCGTGCCAGACTATGGCTACACCTTC CASSFVVPDYGYTF TRBJ1-2 once TRBV5-1 NA
TGTGCCAGCAGTGAAGATGGCGGGATCCTGGGATACACCTTC CASSEDGGILGYTF TRBJ1-2 NA TRBV6-1 NA
TGTGCCAGCAGCCTGACAGGGTCCACCGGGGAGCTGTTTTTT CASSLTGSTGELFF TRBJ2-2 NA TRBV6-5 TRBD1
TGTGCCAGCAGTCCAAGGGGAGCGGGGGACACAGATACGCAGTATTTT CASSPRGAGDTDTQYF TRBJ2-3 NA TRBV6-2/TRBV6-3 TRBD2
TGTGCCACCAGCAGGATTGGGACAGGGGGAGGAGAGACCCAGTACTTC CATSRIGTGGGETQYF TRBJ2-5 NA TRBV15 TRBD1
TGTGCCAGCAGCTTAGTGGGCAGGGCTGGCTACACCTTC CASSLVGRAGYTF TRBJ1-2 once TRBV7-2 NA
TGCGCCAGCAGCCACCAGGGGATTGCAGAGACCCAGTACTTC CASSHQGIAETQYF TRBJ2-5 NA TRBV4-1 NA
TGTGCCAGCACTACAGGGGGCCTTGGCTACACCTTC CASTTGGLGYTF TRBJ1-2 few TRBV6-5 TRBD1
TGTGCCAGCAACGTAGGGGACAGGGGATTAGAGGACTTT CASNVGDRGLEDF TRBJ1-1 NA TRBV12-3/TRBV12-4 TRBD1
TGTGCCAGCAGTCCCGGGACTAGAGAGACCCAGTACTTC CASSPGTRETQYF TRBJ2-5 once TRBV5-4 TRBD2
TGTGCCAGTAGTATAAGGGGCGACACTGAAGCTTTCTTT CASSIRGDTEAFF TRBJ1-1 NA TRBV19 NA
TGCGCCAGCAGCTCCCCTAGGACTAGCGGGGGGAATGAGCAGTTCTTC CASSSPRTSGGNEQFF TRBJ2-1 NA TRBV5-1 TRBD2
TGTGCCAGCAGCCTTGACAGCACATTTCCAGGATTGGGCTACACCTTC CASSLDSTFPGLGYTF TRBJ1-2 NA TRBV3-1/TRBV3-2 NA
TGTGCCAGCAGTGAAACTAGCGGGGAGTTGGAAGAGACCCAGTACTTC CASSETSGELEETQYF TRBJ2-5 NA TRBV6-1 TRBD2
TGCGCCAGCAGCTTGGATGACAGGGGGCTCTACGAGCAGTACTTC CASSLDDRGLYEQYF TRBJ2-7 NA TRBV5-1 TRBD1
TGTGCCAGCCCGGCGGGCGGAACCGGGGAGCTGTTTTTT CASPAGGTGELFF TRBJ2-2 NA TRBV7-9 NA
TGTGCCAGCACCCCTCGATACAGGTATAATTCACCCCTCCACTTT CASTPRYRYNSPLHF TRBJ1-6 NA TRBV2 NA
TGCGCCAGCAGCCAAGTAGGCAGGACAAAGAACACTGAAGCTTTCTTT CASSQVGRTKNTEAFF TRBJ1-1 NA TRBV4-1 NA
TGTGCCAGCAGTTACGTCCTGGTGGGGAGACAAGAGACCCAGTACTTC CASSYVLVGRQETQYF TRBJ2-5 NA TRBV6-5 NA
TGTGCCAGCAGCCACCCGTTTGGGGCTCTCGGAAACACCATATATTTT CASSHPFGALGNTIYF TRBJ1-3 few TRBV5-6 NA
TGTGCCAGTCGGGTGGGGACTAACACTGAAGCTTTCTTT CASRVGTNTEAFF TRBJ1-1 NA TRBV6-5 NA
TGTGCCAGTGGACTTCGGGGTCCTACCTATGGCTACACCTTC CASGLRGPTYGYTF TRBJ1-2 once TRBV5-6 NA
TGCGCCAGCAGCTTGGACCCCTTCAGTGCGGGGGGATACAATGAGCAGTTCTTC CASSLDPFSAGGYNEQFF TRBJ2-1 NA TRBV5-1 TRBD2
TGTGCCAGCAGCCCGGACAGGGATACTGGCTACACCTTC CASSPDRDTGYTF TRBJ1-2 NA TRBV5-4 TRBD1